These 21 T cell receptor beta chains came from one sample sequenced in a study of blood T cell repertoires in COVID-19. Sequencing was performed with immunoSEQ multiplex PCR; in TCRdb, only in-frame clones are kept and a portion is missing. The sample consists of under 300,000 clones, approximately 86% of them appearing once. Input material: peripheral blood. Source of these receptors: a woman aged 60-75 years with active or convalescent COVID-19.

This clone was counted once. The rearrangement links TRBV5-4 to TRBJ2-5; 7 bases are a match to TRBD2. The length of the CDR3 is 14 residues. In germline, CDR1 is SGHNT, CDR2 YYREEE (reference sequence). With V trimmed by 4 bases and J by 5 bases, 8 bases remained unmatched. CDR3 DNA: TGTGCCAGCAGCGAGCGGGACTTTTTGGAGACCCAGTACTTC. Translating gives CASSERDFLETQYF.

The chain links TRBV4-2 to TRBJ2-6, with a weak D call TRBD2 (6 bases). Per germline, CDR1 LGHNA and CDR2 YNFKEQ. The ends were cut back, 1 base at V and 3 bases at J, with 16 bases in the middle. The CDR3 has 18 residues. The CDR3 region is CASSQVRVPGGGANVLTF. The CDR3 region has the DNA TGTGCCAGCAGCCAAGTAAGGGTTCCCGGGGGTGGGGCCAACGTCCTGACTTTC.

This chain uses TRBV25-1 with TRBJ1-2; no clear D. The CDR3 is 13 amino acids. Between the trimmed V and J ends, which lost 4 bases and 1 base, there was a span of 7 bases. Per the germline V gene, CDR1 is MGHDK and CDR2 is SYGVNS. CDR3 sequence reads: CASSVRDNYGYTF. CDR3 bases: TGTGCCAGCAGTGTCCGGGATAACTATGGCTACACCTTC.

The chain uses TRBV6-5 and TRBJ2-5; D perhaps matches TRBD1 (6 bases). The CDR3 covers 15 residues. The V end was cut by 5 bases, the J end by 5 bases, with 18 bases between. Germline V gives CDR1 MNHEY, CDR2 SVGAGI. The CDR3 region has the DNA TGTGCCAGCAGTCCACCGTCACAGGGAAGGGAGACCCAGTACTTC. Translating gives CASSPPSQGRETQYF.

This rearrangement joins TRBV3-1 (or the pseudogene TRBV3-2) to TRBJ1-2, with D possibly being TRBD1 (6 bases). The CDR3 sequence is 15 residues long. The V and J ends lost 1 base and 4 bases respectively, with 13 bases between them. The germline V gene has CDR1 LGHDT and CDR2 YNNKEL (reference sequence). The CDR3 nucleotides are TGTGCCAGCAGCCAAGGACAGGTCGGCGGCTATGGCTACACCTTC. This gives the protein CASSQGQVGGYGYTF.

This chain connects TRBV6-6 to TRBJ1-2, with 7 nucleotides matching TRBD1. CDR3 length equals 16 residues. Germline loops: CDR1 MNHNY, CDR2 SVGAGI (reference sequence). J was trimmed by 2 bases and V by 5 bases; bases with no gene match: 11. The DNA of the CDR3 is TGTGCCAGCAGTCGAGGAGGACAGGCTTTGAACTATGGCTACACCTTC. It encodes CASSRGGQALNYGYTF.

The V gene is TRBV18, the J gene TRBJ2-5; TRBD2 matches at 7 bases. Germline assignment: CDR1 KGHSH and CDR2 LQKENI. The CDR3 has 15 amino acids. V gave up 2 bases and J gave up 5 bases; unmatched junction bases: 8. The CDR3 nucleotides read TGTGCCAGCTCACCAGAACCGGGAGGCAGGGAGACCCAGTACTTC. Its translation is CASSPEPGGRETQYF.

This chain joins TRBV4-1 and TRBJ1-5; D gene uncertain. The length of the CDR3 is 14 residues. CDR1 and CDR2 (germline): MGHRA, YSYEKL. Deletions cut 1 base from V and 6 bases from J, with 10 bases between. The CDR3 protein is CASSQGGDAQPQHF. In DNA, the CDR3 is TGCGCCAGCAGCCAAGGCGGGGATGCTCAGCCCCAGCATTTT.

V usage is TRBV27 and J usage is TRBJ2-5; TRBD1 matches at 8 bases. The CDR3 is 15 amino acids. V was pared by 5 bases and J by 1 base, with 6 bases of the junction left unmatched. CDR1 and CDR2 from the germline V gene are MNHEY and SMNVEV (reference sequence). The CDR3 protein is CASSAGGTSQETQYF. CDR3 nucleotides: TGTGCCAGCAGTGCAGGGGGCACCTCCCAAGAGACCCAGTACTTC.

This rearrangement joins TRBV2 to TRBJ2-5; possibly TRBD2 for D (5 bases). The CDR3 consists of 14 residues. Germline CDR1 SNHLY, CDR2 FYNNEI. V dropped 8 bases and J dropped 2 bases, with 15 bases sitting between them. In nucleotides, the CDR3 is TGTGCCAGCGGCCCCAGAGGGAAACAAGAGACCCAGTACTTC. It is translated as CASGPRGKQETQYF.

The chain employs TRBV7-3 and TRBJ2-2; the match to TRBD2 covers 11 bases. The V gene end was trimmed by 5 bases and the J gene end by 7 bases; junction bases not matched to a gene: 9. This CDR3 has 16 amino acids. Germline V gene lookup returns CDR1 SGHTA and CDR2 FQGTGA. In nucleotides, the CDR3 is TGTGCCAGCAGCGCTGAACTAGCGGGAGTAGGCGGGGAGCTGTTTTTT. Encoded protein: CASSAELAGVGGELFF.

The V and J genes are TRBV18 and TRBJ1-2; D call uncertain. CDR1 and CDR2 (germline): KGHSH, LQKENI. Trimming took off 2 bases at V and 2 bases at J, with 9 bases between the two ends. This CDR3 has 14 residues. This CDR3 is CASSPSQENYGYTF. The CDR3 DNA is TGTGCCAGCTCACCAAGCCAGGAAAACTATGGCTACACCTTC. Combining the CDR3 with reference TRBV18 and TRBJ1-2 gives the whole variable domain NAGVMQNPRHLVRRRGQEARLRCSPMKGHSHVYWYRQLPEEGLKFMVYLQKENIIDESGMPKERFSAEFPKEGPSILRIQQVVRGDSAAYFCASSPSQENYGYTFGSGTRLTVV.

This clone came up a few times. In nucleotides, the CDR3 is TGTGCCAGCGACGAAGGGCCGGGAGGCAACTATGGCTACACCTTC. Amino acids: CASDEGPGGNYGYTF. The chain has TRBV25-1 and TRBJ1-2; D unresolved. CDR3 size: 15 residues. Trimming left V 8 bases short and J 2 bases short, with 18 bases between. CDR1 and CDR2 (germline): MGHDK, SYGVNS.

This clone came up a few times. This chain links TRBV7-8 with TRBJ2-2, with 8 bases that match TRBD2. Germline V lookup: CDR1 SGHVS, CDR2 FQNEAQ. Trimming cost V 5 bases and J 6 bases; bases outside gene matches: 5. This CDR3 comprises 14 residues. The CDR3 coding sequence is TGTGCCAGCAGCACCGGACTAGCTCCCGGGGAGCTGTTTTTT. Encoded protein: CASSTGLAPGELFF.

CDR3 nucleotides: TGTGCTTGTTCGCCCACAGGACACAAAGAGACCCAGTACTTC. Translation: CACSPTGHKETQYF. This rearrangement joins TRBV12-5 to TRBJ2-5, with D tentatively TRBD1 (5 bases). V was clipped by 11 bases and J by 3 bases, with 19 bases between them. The CDR3 contains 14 residues. Germline V gene lookup returns CDR1 LGHNT and CDR2 FRNRAP.

The CDR3 bases are TGCGCCAGCAGCCAAATTGGGGCTCAGCCCCAGCATTTT. It encodes CASSQIGAQPQHF. V and J are TRBV4-1 and TRBJ1-5, with a weak D call TRBD1 (5 bases). The CDR3 contains 13 residues. V was pared by 2 bases and J by 6 bases, with 8 bases between. The germline gives CDR1 MGHRA, CDR2 YSYEKL.

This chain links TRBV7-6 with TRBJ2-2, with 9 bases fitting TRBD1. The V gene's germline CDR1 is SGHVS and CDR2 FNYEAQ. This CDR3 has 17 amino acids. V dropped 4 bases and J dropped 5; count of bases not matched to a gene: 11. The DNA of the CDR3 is TGTGCCAGCAGCTCGGGACAGGGTTTAGTCGGGACCGGGGAGCTGTTTTTT. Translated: CASSSGQGLVGTGELFF.

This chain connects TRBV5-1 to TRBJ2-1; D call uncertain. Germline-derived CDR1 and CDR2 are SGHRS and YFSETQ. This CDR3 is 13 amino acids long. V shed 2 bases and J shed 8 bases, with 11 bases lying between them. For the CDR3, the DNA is TGCGCCAGCAGCTTTATTGATAGTCATGAGCAGTTCTTC. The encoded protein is CASSFIDSHEQFF.

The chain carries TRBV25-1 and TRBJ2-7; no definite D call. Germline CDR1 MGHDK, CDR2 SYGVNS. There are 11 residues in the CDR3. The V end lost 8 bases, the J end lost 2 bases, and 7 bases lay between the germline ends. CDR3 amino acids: CASGEPYEQYF. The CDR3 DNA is TGTGCCAGCGGAGAACCCTACGAGCAGTACTTC.

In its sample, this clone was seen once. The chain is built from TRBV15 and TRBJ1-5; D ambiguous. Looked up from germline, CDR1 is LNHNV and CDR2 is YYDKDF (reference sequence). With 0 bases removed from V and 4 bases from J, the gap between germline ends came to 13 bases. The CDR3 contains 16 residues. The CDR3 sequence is CATSRDSALVNQPQHF. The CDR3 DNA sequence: TGTGCCACCAGCAGAGATTCCGCGCTAGTAAATCAGCCCCAGCATTTT.

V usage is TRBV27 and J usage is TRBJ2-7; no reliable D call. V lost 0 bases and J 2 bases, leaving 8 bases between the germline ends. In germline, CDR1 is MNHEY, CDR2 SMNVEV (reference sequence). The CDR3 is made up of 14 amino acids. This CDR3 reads CASSLSPGAYEQYF. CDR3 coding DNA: TGTGCCAGCAGTTTATCTCCCGGAGCCTACGAGCAGTACTTC.